Below, one TCR beta chain is given with its context. Its antigen is not identified. This record belongs to a study of T cell responses to AZD1222 COVID-19 vaccine. Study-wide background: Combined were second doses at about 4 or about 12 weeks.

Study results and caveats: Spike was spanned by vaccine-associated CD4 TCRs, which were dominant at 160-218 and 743-854. Just a handful of AZD1222 recipients were seropositive at baseline. Clonal diversity was possibly underestimated, and the donors were mostly white British, with more females.

CDR3 length: 15 residues. V shed 5 bases and J shed 4 bases, with 19 bases lying between them. The V gene's germline CDR1 is SGDLS and CDR2 YYNGEE. Some clones are missing from TCRdb's copy, which holds only in-frame ones; the method was immunoSEQ multiplex PCR. The sample comprises 120,000 to 150,000 clones, approximately 94% of which are singletons, and 1.9% rests with the top ten. The TCR originated in an adult in good health. V and J are TRBV9 and TRBJ2-7; D is possibly TRBD2 (7 bases). The sequences come from peripheral blood, collected on day 0 of AZD1222 vaccination. The CDR3 reads CASSEQGLLGYEQYF. CDR3 sequence (DNA): TGTGCCAGCAGTGAACAGGGACTATTAGGGTACGAGCAGTACTTC.